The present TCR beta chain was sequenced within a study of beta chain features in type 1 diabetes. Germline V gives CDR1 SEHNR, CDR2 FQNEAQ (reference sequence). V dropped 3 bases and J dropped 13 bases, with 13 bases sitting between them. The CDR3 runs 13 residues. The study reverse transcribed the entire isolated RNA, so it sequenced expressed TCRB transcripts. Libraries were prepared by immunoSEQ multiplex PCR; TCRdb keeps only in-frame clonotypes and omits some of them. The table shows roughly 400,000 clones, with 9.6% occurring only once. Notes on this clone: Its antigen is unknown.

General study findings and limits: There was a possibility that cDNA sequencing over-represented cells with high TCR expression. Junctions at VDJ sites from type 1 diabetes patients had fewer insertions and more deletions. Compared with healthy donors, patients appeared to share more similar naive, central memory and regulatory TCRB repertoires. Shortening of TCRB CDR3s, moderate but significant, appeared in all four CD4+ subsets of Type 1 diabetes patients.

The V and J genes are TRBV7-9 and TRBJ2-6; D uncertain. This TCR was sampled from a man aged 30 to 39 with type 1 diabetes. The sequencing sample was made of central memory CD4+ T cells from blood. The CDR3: CASSFRDGFVLTF. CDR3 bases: TGTGCCAGCAGCTTTCGTGACGGATTTGTCCTGACTTTC.